This T cell receptor beta chain was observed in a study of shared clonotypes between healthy human individuals. Trimming removed 0 bases from V and 1 base from J; junction bases left unmatched: 2. The CDR3 has 15 residues. Germline CDR1 reads SQVTM; CDR2 reads ANQGSEA. TCRdb's copy holds only in-frame clones and misses some; the assay was immunoSEQ multiplex PCR. This sample yields approximately 2.5 million clones, of which over 85% are seen a single time; around 0.14% belongs to the top ten. The sequence was collected from a man aged 18 to 30 in good health. The chain recombines TRBV29-1 with TRBJ2-4; 8 nucleotides line up with TRBD2. The specimen was naive CD4+ T cells sorted from blood. Sample subset: CD45RA+ positively selected. In DNA form, the CDR3 reads TGCAGCGTTGAAGACGGGAGGGCTGCCAAAAACATTCAGTACTTC. This sequence encodes CSVEDGRAAKNIQYF.